Included here is one TCR beta chain sequence, with context. Original methodology: From reference gene primer amplification, estimates of nucleated cell counts were derived. TCRdb's copy holds only in-frame clones and misses some; the assay was immunoSEQ multiplex PCR. That table is the source of V, J and clone size, and D and trimming were worked out from the DNA. The sample contains 100,000 to 150,000 clones, approximately 86% of which appear only once. The CDR3 sequence is 13 residues long. Germline assignment: CDR1 LNHDA and CDR2 SQIVND (reference sequence). Trimming left V 6 bases short and J 4 bases short, with 12 bases between. This entry belongs to a study of blood T cell repertoires in COVID-19. Study-wide background: Acute and convalescent COVID-19 specimens originated in the United States, Italy and Spain.

A Seattle source enrolled patients during active infection and followed them longitudinally. Sequenced material: peripheral blood. This receptor was taken from a woman in her sixties or seventies with COVID-19, enrolled during active disease. The chain uses TRBV19 and TRBJ1-2, with a weak D call TRBD1 (5 bases). The CDR3 protein is CASSPDSLYGYTF. The CDR3 nucleotides are TGTGCCAGTAGCCCAGACAGCCTCTATGGCTACACCTTC.